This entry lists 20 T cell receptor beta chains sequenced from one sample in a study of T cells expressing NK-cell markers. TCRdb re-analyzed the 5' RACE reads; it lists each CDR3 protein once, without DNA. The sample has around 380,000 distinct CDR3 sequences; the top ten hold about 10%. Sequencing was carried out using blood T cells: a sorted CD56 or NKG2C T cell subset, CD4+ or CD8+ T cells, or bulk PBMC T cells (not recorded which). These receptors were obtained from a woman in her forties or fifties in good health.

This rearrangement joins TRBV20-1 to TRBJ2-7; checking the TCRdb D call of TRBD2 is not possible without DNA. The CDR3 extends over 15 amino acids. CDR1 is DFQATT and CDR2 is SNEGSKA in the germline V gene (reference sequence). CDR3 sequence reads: CSARDGTPSSYEQYF.

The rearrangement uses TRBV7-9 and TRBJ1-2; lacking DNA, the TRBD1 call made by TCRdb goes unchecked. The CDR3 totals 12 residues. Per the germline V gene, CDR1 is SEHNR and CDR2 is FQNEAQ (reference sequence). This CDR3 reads CASPRSNYGYTF.

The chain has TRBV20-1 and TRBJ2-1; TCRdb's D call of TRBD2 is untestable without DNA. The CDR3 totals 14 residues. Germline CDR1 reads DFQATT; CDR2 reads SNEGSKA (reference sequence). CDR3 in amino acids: CSADLRRTLNEQFF.

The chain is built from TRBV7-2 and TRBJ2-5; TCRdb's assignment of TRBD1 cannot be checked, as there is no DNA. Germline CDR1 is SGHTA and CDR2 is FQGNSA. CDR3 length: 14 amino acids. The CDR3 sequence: CASSETGVQETQYF.

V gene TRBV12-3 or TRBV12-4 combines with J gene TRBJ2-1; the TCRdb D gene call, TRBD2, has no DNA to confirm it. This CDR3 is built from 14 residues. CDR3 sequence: CASRDSGENNEQFF.

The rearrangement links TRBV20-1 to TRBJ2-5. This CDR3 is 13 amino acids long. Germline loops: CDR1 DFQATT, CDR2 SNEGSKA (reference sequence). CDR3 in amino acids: CSARFSTMETQYF.

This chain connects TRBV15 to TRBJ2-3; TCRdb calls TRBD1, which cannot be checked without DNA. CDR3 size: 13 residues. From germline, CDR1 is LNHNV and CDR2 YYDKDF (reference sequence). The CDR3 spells CATRGETTDTQYF.

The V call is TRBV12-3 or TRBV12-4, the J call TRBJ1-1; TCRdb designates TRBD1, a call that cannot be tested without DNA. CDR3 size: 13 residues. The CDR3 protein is CASSQQGVTEAFF.

CDR3 loop: CASSLVVGEQETQYF. The gene calls are TRBV11-2 and TRBJ2-5; TCRdb outputs TRBD2, but without DNA this stays unchecked. The CDR3 extends over 15 amino acids. In germline, CDR1 is SGHAT, CDR2 FQNNGV.

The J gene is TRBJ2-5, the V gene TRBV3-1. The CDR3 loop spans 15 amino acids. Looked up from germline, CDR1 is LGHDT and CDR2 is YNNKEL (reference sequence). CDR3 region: CASSQRQLHGETQYF.

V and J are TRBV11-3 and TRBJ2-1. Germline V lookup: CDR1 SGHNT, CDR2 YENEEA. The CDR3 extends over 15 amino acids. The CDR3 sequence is CASQNGDGSYNEQFF.

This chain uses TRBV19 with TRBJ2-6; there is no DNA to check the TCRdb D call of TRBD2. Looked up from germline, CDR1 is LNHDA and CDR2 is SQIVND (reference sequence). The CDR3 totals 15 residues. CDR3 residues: CASTSALAGANVLTF.

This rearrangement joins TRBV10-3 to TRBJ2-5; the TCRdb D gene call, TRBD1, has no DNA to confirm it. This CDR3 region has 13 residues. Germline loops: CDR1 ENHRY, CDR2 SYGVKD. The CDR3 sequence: CAAWTGGPETQYF.

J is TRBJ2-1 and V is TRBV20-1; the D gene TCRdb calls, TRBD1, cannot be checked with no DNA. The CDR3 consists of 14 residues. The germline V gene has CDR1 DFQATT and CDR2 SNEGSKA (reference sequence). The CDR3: CSAREQGLRPEQFF.

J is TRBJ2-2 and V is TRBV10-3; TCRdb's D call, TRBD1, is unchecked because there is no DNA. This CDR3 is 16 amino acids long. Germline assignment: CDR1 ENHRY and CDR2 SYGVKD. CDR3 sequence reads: CAISPGHLANTGELFF.

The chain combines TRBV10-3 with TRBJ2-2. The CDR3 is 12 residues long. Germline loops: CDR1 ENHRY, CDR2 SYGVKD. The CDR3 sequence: CAIRTMGGELFF.

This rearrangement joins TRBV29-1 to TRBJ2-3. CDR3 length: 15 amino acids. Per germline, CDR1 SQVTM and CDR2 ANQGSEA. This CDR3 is CSVDSTYQGTDTQYF.

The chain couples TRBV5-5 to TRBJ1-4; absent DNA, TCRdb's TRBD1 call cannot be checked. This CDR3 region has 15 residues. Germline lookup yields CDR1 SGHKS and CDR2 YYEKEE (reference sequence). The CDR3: CASSFTGQGHEKLFF.

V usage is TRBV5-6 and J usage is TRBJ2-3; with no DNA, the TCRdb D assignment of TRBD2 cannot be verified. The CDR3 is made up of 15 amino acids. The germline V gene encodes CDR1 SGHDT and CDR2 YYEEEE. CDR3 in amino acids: CASSRFGAGADTQYF. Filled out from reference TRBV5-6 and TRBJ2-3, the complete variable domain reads DAGVTQSPTHLIKTRGQQVTLRCSPKSGHDTVSWYQQALGQGPQFIFQYYEEEERQRGNFPDRFSGHQFPNYSSELNVNALLLGDSALYLCASSRFGAGADTQYFGPGTRLTVL.

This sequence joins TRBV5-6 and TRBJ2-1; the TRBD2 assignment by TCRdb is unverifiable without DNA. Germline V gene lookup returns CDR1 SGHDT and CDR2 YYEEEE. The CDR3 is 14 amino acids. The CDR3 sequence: CASTLAGLNNEQFF.